These T cell receptor beta chains were read from a single sample in a study of blood T cell dynamics during melanoma immunotherapy. The protocol was immunoSEQ multiplex PCR, while the TCRdb copy is restricted to in-frame clones and leaves out a portion. The data hold about 7,200 clones, with about 85% observed a single time. The source was blood, collected from a patient treated with checkpoint blockade. These receptors were collected from a human donor with melanoma. Some clones in this sample may be carry-over from other donors' samples. Both conserved end residues are part of each CDR3. The order of the fields is V gene, J gene, CDR3 protein.

>TRBV4-3|TRBJ1-6
CASSQEQGPNSPLHF
>TRBV5-1|TRBJ2-5
CASSSLTGEGGETQYF
>TRBV28|TRBJ2-1
CASSSTSGSRAYNEQFF
>TRBV2|TRBJ1-2
CASSDALGGTINYGYTF
>TRBV27|TRBJ1-2
CASSLRETDSYGYTF
>TRBV5-4|TRBJ2-7
CASSLVAGLAGGDEQYF
>TRBV7-2|TRBJ2-2
CAGRQGRGTGELFF
>TRBV27|TRBJ2-1
CASSFHNEQFF
>TRBV5-1|TRBJ2-5
CASSLGLAGAEGAQYF
>TRBV5-5|TRBJ2-3
CASSPQREVTDTQYF
>TRBV9|TRBJ1-5
CASSVGSSQPQHF
>TRBV27|TRBJ1-2
CASSSPRGGGYTF
>TRBV6-5|TRBJ1-2
CACYNYGYTF
>TRBV19|TRBJ1-3
CASSINSGNTIYF
>TRBV19|TRBJ2-7
CASSMGQGSYEQYF
>TRBV11-2|TRBJ1-5
CASSSQGAYSNQPQHF
>TRBV28|TRBJ1-2
CASAGTYYGYTF
>TRBV28|TRBJ2-7
CASAFGGAGEQYF
>TRBV28|TRBJ1-4
CASSDSGNEKLFF
>TRBV5-1|TRBJ2-5
CASSLAFETQYF
>TRBV7-2|TRBJ2-7
CASSPRTGGSGEQYF
>TRBV7-9|TRBJ2-5
CASSRVTGGETQYF
>TRBV6-1|TRBJ2-7
CASSLSGTGAYEQYF
>TRBV9|TRBJ2-2
CASSVLQGQTDTGELFF
>TRBV6-1|TRBJ2-1
CASSETARVRSFQIF
>TRBV9|TRBJ2-3
CASSVQTGYTDTQYF
>TRBV4-1|TRBJ2-7
CASSQEGQGIREQYF
>TRBV6-1|TRBJ2-3
CASKPGLATNTQYF
>TRBV5-4|TRBJ2-7
CASSLEREYEQYF
>TRBV5-1|TRBJ2-7
CASSFGRGQSYEQYF
>TRBV28|TRBJ1-5
CASSAGTGIHQPQHF
>TRBV6-5|TRBJ2-1
CASGRETNEQFF
>TRBV4-3|TRBJ1-5
CASSQDGGANQPQHF
>TRBV5-5|TRBJ1-4
CASSFPAGGNEKLFF
>TRBV9|TRBJ1-1
CASRLIGMNTEAFF
>TRBV15|TRBJ1-6
CATSRTGADSPLHF
>TRBV7-2|TRBJ2-1
CASTVGLAGGGEQFF